This entry concerns a single T cell receptor beta chain. Its antigen is still unknown. Base qualities are missing; no much larger clone stands one base away. This sample stems from a study of T cell responses to AZD1222 COVID-19 vaccine (dated by TCRdb to the early 2020s). General notes on the study: A total of roughly 240 trial participants underwent TCR sequencing, of whom 200 to 220 received two doses of AZD1222 and some 25 received two doses of the MenACWY control vaccine. Trial participants were enrolled into age subgroups of 18-55, 56-69 and 70-plus years, which contained 148, 28 and 57 TCR-sequenced participants, respectively. Here is what the overall study found, with its caveats: Participants were mostly white British, with more females than males. The authors suggested clonal diversity may have been underestimated. The vaccine-associated CD4 TCRs covered the entire spike protein, and the dominant responses fell in regions 160-218 and 743-854. Reportedly, close to half of the unique spike-specific TCRs recognized epitopes lying outside the regions that are mutated in the B.1.351 and B.1.1.7 variants. Conclusions about previously exposed vaccinees were limited because only six AZD1222 recipients were SARS-CoV-2 seropositive at baseline. Spike-specific TCR breadth and depth rose significantly after two AZD1222 doses compared with day 0 and with MenACWY recipients. Because no samples from the day 14 peak response were available, repertoires could be characterized only after the peak T cell response. The 56-69-year group was small, and its depth increase did not reach significance, likely because of low power.

Per the publication, the time point label means: about 28 days (+/-7) after the second vaccine dose. Because spike-specific TCR depth and breadth did not differ between the two schedules, AZD1222 recipients who got a second dose at roughly 4 weeks were pooled with those who got a second dose at roughly 12 weeks. Samples from vaccinated people were obtained from the UK trials COV001 and COV002, which included a single-blind randomized controlled phase 2/3 trial of AZD1222 (ChAdOx1 nCoV-19) in healthy adults. For TCRbeta chain sequencing, PBMC samples from trial participants were taken at day 0 and at day 28 after the second dose. The CDR3 regions of human TCRbeta chains were analyzed by immunosequencing. In the source study's methods: Repertoire TCRs were checked for matches against a reference library of SARS-CoV-2-specific TCRs that had been generated using the MIRA antigen-specificity platform. Breadth was defined as the fraction of unique TCRs that were SARS-CoV-2-associated. Depth was defined as the fraction of total T cells that were SARS-CoV-2-associated. Each spike-specific TCR was assigned to its reactive spike region and to a CD4 or CD8 class using the MIRA data. Log10-transformed breadth and depth values were compared by one-way ANOVA with Sidak's multiple comparisons tests. The table was pulled from immuneACCESS by TCRdb, which kept in-frame rearrangements only. Such tables lose some clones; where checked, under half of the loss comes from unresolved V genes, and the rest has no known cause. V and J calls and clone size are copied from that table; D and trimming were computed from the DNA. Counted in this sample were 110,000 to 150,000 clones; about 90% of them appeared once. Together, the top ten hold more than 3% of the sample.

The CDR3 goes from the cysteine to the phenylalanine over 15 residues. The entry retains the CDR3 DNA only, 45 bases that are in frame from base 1. The germline V gene encodes CDR1 MDHEN and CDR2 SYDVKM. After removal of 4 bases from V and 4 bases from J, the junction retains 6 bases not matched to a gene. This TCR came from an adult who received the AZD1222 COVID-19 vaccine. The rearrangement joined TRBV28 to TRBJ1-3, with 8 bases in between that match TRBD1. Material: peripheral blood, obtained 28 days after the second AZD1222 dose. The CDR3 has the sequence CASSWTGSQGNTIYF. In nucleotides, the sequence is TGTGCCAGCAGTTGGACAGGGTCTCAGGGAAACACCATATATTTT. Full variable domain (CDR3 extended with the reference TRBV28 and TRBJ1-3 proteins): DVKVTQSSRYLVKRTGEKVFLECVQDMDHENMFWYRQDPGLGLRLIYFSYDVKMKEKGDIPEGYSVSREKKERFSLILESASTNQTSMYLCASSWTGSQGNTIYFGEGSWLTVV.